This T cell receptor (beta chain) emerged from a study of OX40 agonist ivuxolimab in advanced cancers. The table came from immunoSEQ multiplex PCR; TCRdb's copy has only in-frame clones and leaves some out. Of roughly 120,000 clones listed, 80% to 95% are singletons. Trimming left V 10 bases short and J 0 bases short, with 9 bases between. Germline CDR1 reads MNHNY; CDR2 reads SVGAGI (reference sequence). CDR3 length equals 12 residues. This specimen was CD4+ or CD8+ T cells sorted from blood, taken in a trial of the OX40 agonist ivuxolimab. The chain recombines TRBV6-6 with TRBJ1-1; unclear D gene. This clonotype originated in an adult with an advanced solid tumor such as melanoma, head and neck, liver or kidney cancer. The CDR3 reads CATFGMNTEAFF. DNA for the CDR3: TGTGCCACCTTCGGTATGAACACTGAAGCTTTCTTT.